These 27 T cell receptor beta chains share one sample of origin, sequenced in a study of blood T cell repertoires in COVID-19. TCRdb's table, derived via immunoSEQ multiplex PCR, lists solely in-frame clones and lacks some. Of about 120,000 clones listed, approximately 87% are singletons. The source material was peripheral blood. These receptors originate from a man in his 70s who had recovered from COVID-19.

The rearrangement uses TRBV6-5 and TRBJ2-5; 9 bases agree with TRBD1. Germline V gives CDR1 MNHEY, CDR2 SVGAGI. CDR3 size: 14 residues. Trimming at V came to 6 bases and at J to 1 base, leaving 3 bases not matched to a gene. The CDR3 reads CASSRDRVQETQYF. The CDR3 nucleotides read TGTGCCAGCAGCAGGGACAGGGTCCAAGAGACCCAGTACTTC.

The V call is TRBV28, the J call TRBJ2-7; possibly TRBD1 for D (6 bases). V was trimmed by 4 bases and J by 3 bases, leaving 16 bases between them. This CDR3 has 15 amino acids. Germline V gives CDR1 MDHEN, CDR2 SYDVKM. The CDR3 sequence is CASSSADRTFYEQYF. The CDR3 DNA reads TGTGCCAGCAGTTCGGCGGACAGAACTTTCTACGAGCAGTACTTC.

The V call is TRBV25-1, the J call TRBJ2-3; D is unresolved. Germline-derived CDR1 and CDR2 are MGHDK and SYGVNS. This CDR3 region has 12 residues. V was shortened by 6 bases and J by 6 bases, with 10 bases between the two germline ends. DNA for the CDR3: TGTGCCAGCAGAGACGTCGGGGATACGCAGTATTTT. This translates into CASRDVGDTQYF.

This clone was seen just once. The J gene is TRBJ2-7, the V gene TRBV6-5; D is possibly TRBD1 (6 bases). This CDR3 comprises 14 residues. CDR1 is MNHEY, CDR2 SVGAGI, per germline. Trimming removed 6 bases at V and 6 bases at J, with 18 bases between. The CDR3 DNA reads as TGTGCCAGCAGGACGACAGGATATGCCAGCGAGCAGTACTTC. Translation gives CASRTTGYASEQYF.

V and J are TRBV15 and TRBJ1-2; D may be TRBD1 (6 bases). V lost 0 bases to trimming and J lost 7 bases, with 21 bases between them. CDR3 length equals 17 residues. Germline CDR1 is LNHNV and CDR2 is YYDKDF (reference sequence). The DNA for the CDR3 is TGTGCCACCAGCAGAGATTGGGTTCTGGGGCAGGGGATTGGCTACACCTTC. Translating it yields CATSRDWVLGQGIGYTF.

V usage is TRBV14 and J usage is TRBJ2-7; TRBD1 matches 9 bases. The CDR3 runs to 16 residues. V trimming: 1 base; J trimming: 3 bases; junction bases outside the gene matches: 7. The germline V gene has CDR1 SGHDN and CDR2 FVKESK. CDR3 coding DNA: TGTGCCAGCAGCCAAGCAGGGGACAGGGCGTACTACGAGCAGTACTTC. As protein: CASSQAGDRAYYEQYF.

This chain connects TRBV11-3 to TRBJ2-3, with 15 bases matching TRBD2. The CDR3 is 16 amino acids. The germline V gene has CDR1 SGHNT and CDR2 YENEEA. V lost 5 bases and J lost 3; bases outside the gene matches: 3. CDR3 residues: CASSLGTSGRTDTQYF. The DNA for the CDR3 is TGTGCCAGCAGCCTCGGGACTAGCGGGAGGACAGATACGCAGTATTTT.

The genes are TRBV27 and TRBJ2-2; D is possibly TRBD1 (5 bases). The CDR3 extends over 15 amino acids. Looked up from germline, CDR1 is MNHEY and CDR2 is SMNVEV (reference sequence). V lost 3 bases and J lost 1, with 9 bases in between. CDR3 bases: TGTGCCAGCAGTTTTCGGCAGGGGAACACCGGGGAGCTGTTTTTT. Translated, it gives CASSFRQGNTGELFF.

The gene calls are TRBV6-1 and TRBJ1-1, with 11 positions matching TRBD1. Per germline, CDR1 MNHNS and CDR2 SASEGT. The junction had 10 bases not matched to a gene; V was cut back by 3 bases and J by 4 bases. The CDR3 spans 17 residues. The CDR3 bases are TGTGCCAGCAGTGATACTGGGACAGGGGGAGGGAGCACTGAAGCTTTCTTT. Amino acid sequence: CASSDTGTGGGSTEAFF.

The V gene is TRBV5-1, the J gene TRBJ2-7; TRBD1 matches at 9 bases. CDR1 and CDR2 (germline): SGHRS, YFSETQ. This CDR3 spans 17 amino acids. V shed 1 base and J 4 bases; nucleotides not matched to a gene: 12. CDR3 loop: CASSLRVLDRGTYEQYF. The CDR3 DNA follows: TGCGCCAGCAGCTTGCGGGTCCTGGACAGGGGTACTTACGAGCAGTACTTC.

This clone was seen more than once but under ten times. The chain joins TRBV5-4 to TRBJ1-4; D not resolved. Trimming stripped 4 bases from V and 5 bases from J, with 9 bases between. Germline loops: CDR1 SGHNT, CDR2 YYREEE (reference sequence). The CDR3 runs to 13 residues. This CDR3 is CASSVPGNEKLFF. The CDR3, as DNA: TGTGCCAGCAGCGTCCCGGGAAATGAAAAACTGTTTTTT.

V and J are TRBV18 and TRBJ1-6; D unresolved. V dropped 3 bases and J dropped 8 bases, with 5 bases sitting between them. Germline V gene data show CDR1 as KGHSH and CDR2 as LQKENI. The CDR3 contains 12 residues. CDR3 sequence: CASSPADSPLHF. The CDR3 nucleotides read TGTGCCAGCTCACCCGCAGATTCACCCCTCCACTTT.

This chain links TRBV6-1 with TRBJ2-7; 9 nucleotides agree with TRBD2. The J segment lost 4 bases and the V segment lost 5 bases, leaving 6 bases of the junction unmatched. The CDR3 extends over 14 amino acids. CDR1 and CDR2 from the germline V gene are MNHNS and SASEGT. The CDR3, as DNA: TGTGCCAGCAGTCCGACTAGCGGACCATACGAGCAGTACTTC. This translates into CASSPTSGPYEQYF.

This chain uses TRBV5-5 with TRBJ1-5, with D possibly being TRBD1 (6 bases). CDR1 SGHKS and CDR2 YYEKEE come from the germline V gene (reference sequence). The V end was cut by 2 bases, the J end by 4 bases, with 7 bases between. The CDR3 is made up of 13 amino acids. CDR3 nucleotides: TGTGCCAGCAGCTTACAGGGAAATCAGCCCCAGCATTTT. Amino acids: CASSLQGNQPQHF.

This sequence joins TRBV30 and TRBJ2-2; D possibly corresponds to TRBD1 (5 bases). Trimming removed 5 bases at V and 6 bases at J, with 10 bases between. This CDR3 has 12 amino acids. From germline, CDR1 is GTSNPN and CDR2 SVGIG (reference sequence). DNA of the CDR3: TGTGCCTGGGGAAGGGGTTCCGGGGAGCTGTTTTTT. This translates into CAWGRGSGELFF.

The table lists this clone with a count of one. The chain uses TRBV28 and TRBJ1-5, with 7 bases aligning to TRBD1. The J segment lost 6 bases and the V segment lost 3 bases, leaving 8 bases of the junction unmatched. The CDR3 runs to 15 residues. CDR1 and CDR2 from the germline V gene are MDHEN and SYDVKM. The CDR3 region is CASSFQGGRSQPQHF. In nucleotides, the CDR3 is TGTGCCAGCAGTTTCCAAGGGGGCCGCAGTCAGCCCCAGCATTTT.

This clone is a singleton in its sample. The chain carries TRBV11-2 and TRBJ2-1; D may be TRBD1 (6 bases). This CDR3 region has 15 residues. Germline CDR1 is SGHAT and CDR2 is FQNNGV. V was clipped by 5 bases and J by 7 bases, with 18 bases between them. CDR3 nucleotide sequence: TGTGCCAGCAGCGTCGTATCCCTCAGGGGTAATGAGCAGTTCTTC. This codes for CASSVVSLRGNEQFF.

V gene TRBV3-1 (or the pseudogene TRBV3-2) combines with J gene TRBJ2-5; TRBD2 might be the D (5 bases). V was shortened by 5 bases and J by 2 bases, with 12 bases between the two germline ends. This CDR3 contains 14 residues. Looked up from germline, CDR1 is LGHDT and CDR2 is YNNKEL (reference sequence). The CDR3 reads CASSLGERQETQYF. In nucleotides, the CDR3 is TGTGCCAGCAGCTTGGGAGAGAGGCAAGAGACCCAGTACTTC.

The rearrangement links TRBV7-3 to TRBJ1-1; D not certain. Germline lookup yields CDR1 SGHTA and CDR2 FQGTGA. V was shortened by 3 bases and J by 4 bases, with 12 bases between the two germline ends. The CDR3 length is 14 residues. The CDR3 loop reads CASSFSGGSTEAFF. In DNA form, the CDR3 reads TGTGCCAGCAGCTTTTCGGGTGGGAGCACTGAAGCTTTCTTT.

This sequence joins TRBV2 and TRBJ2-2; D gene ambiguous. Deletions cut 6 bases from V and 1 base from J, with 9 bases between. The CDR3 runs 14 residues. The germline CDR1 and CDR2 sequences are SNHLY and FYNNEI. Here the CDR3 reads CASRRSWNTGELFF. Here the CDR3 DNA reads TGTGCCAGCAGGCGCTCATGGAACACCGGGGAGCTGTTTTTT.

The chain employs TRBV7-8 and TRBJ1-2; D not certain. Trimming shortened V by 4 bases and J by 8 bases, and 17 bases separated the two germline ends. CDR1 and CDR2 (germline): SGHVS, FQNEAQ. CDR3 length: 14 amino acids. CDR3 sequence (DNA): TGTGCCAGCAGCTCCGGACGGCACAGAGGGGGCTACACCTTC. Protein product: CASSSGRHRGGYTF.

This chain links TRBV7-4 with TRBJ2-7, with 7 nucleotides matching TRBD1. Germline V lookup: CDR1 SGHVT, CDR2 SQSDAQ. The CDR3 has 14 amino acids. The V gene end was trimmed by 5 bases and the J gene end by 1 base; junction bases not matched to a gene: 5. The CDR3 reads CASSTRQGSYEQYF. CDR3 DNA: TGTGCCAGCAGCACCCGACAGGGTTCCTACGAGCAGTACTTC.

This clone was found a few times. The rearrangement links TRBV6-1 to TRBJ1-1; perhaps TRBD1 as D (5 bases). Trimming took off 2 bases at V and 1 base at J, with 5 bases between the two ends. Germline lookup yields CDR1 MNHNS and CDR2 SASEGT. The length of the CDR3 is 13 residues. CDR3 DNA: TGTGCCAGCAGTGAACAGGGGAACACTGAAGCTTTCTTT. It codes for CASSEQGNTEAFF.

The V gene is TRBV9, the J gene TRBJ1-5; the D gene is possibly TRBD1 (6 bases). The V end was cut by 5 bases, the J end by 0 bases, with 12 bases between. This CDR3 is built from 15 residues. Germline assignment: CDR1 SGDLS and CDR2 YYNGEE. CDR3 amino acids: CASRPRGFSNQPQHF. CDR3 DNA sequence: TGTGCCAGCAGACCCAGGGGTTTTAGCAATCAGCCCCAGCATTTT.

This clone was detected a few times. The chain is built from TRBV2 and TRBJ2-1; 9 bases fit TRBD2. Germline V lookup: CDR1 SNHLY, CDR2 FYNNEI. The CDR3 length is 16 residues. After removal of 3 bases from V and 0 bases from J, the junction contained 3 bases not matched to a gene. This chain's CDR3 is CASSDSAGGSYNEQFF. As DNA, the CDR3 is TGTGCCAGCAGTGATTCAGCGGGGGGCTCCTACAATGAGCAGTTCTTC.

V is TRBV18 and J is TRBJ1-4; 9 bases are a match to TRBD1. J gave up 0 bases and V 0 bases, and 2 bases lay outside the gene matches. CDR3 size: 17 residues. Per germline, CDR1 KGHSH and CDR2 LQKENI. The DNA for the CDR3 is TGTGCCAGCTCACCACCCGGGGACAGGGCAACTAATGAAAAACTGTTTTTT. Translating it yields CASSPPGDRATNEKLFF.

The chain uses TRBV27 and TRBJ1-2; 8 nucleotides agree with TRBD1. The CDR3 totals 14 residues. J gave up 5 bases and V 5 bases, and 7 bases lay outside the gene matches. From germline, CDR1 is MNHEY and CDR2 SMNVEV (reference sequence). The DNA of the CDR3 is TGTGCCAGCAGTCCCCGGGGACAGGTATATGGCTACACCTTC. Translation gives CASSPRGQVYGYTF.